The entry that follows covers one TCR beta chain sequence. Its antigen remains unknown. Universal primer sites and UMIs were introduced during 5'RACE template-switching synthesis of TCR cDNA. TCRdb analysed the 5' RACE reads with MiXCR anew, one entry per CDR3 protein. In the table there are hundreds of thousands of distinct CDR3 sequences, about 14% of which are singletons. The entry originates in a study of T cells after yellow fever vaccination. V was clipped by 6 bases and J by 6 bases; unmatched bases: 1. Germline values: CDR1 MNHNS, CDR2 SASEGT. The CDR3 is 11 amino acids. The study, taken as a whole, reports: Overlap between CD4 and CD8 compartments was detected for a small share of clonotypes. Faster peaking, at day 5 versus 15, marked a secondary response that was weaker.

The sample here was PBMCs, taken on the day of the yellow fever booster vaccination. The chain employs TRBV6-1 and TRBJ2-7, with 8 bases that match TRBD1. The TCR sequence derives from a man aged 25-45 years who received the YFV17D yellow fever vaccine. CDR3 in DNA: TGTGCCAGCAGAGGACAGGGCGAGCAGTACTTC. It is translated as CASRGQGEQYF.